The clone carrying this T cell receptor beta chain has at least ten counts. Its matching antigen is unknown. Over 95% purity was reached by all sorted populations. The data originate from a study of beta chain features in type 1 diabetes. The study reverse transcribed the entire isolated RNA, so it sequenced expressed TCRB transcripts. Profiling relied on immunoSEQ multiplex PCR, and the TCRdb table lists in-frame clones only, not all of them. The data show hundreds of thousands of clones, about 15% seen once. From germline, CDR1 is SNHLY and CDR2 FYNNEI. Trimming removed 7 bases from V and 4 bases from J, with 17 bases in between. CDR3 length: 15 amino acids. General study results and limits: Any role of HLA type in TCRB rearrangement remained unresolved here. The study found moderately but significantly shorter TCRB CDR3s in all four CD4+ subsets of Type 1 diabetes patients. VDJ junctions from type 1 diabetes patients carried fewer insertions and larger deletions.

The TCR comes from a man aged 30 to 45 in good health. V gene TRBV2 combines with J gene TRBJ2-1; D is unclear. The sample comprised central memory CD4+ T cells from blood. The CDR3 is CASTPNSTPYNEQFF. As DNA, the CDR3 is TGTGCCAGCACTCCCAATAGTACTCCTTACAATGAGCAGTTCTTC.